The T cell receptor beta chain described here comes from a study of beta chain features in type 1 diabetes. This clone was observed a few times. Sequencing targeted expressed TCRB transcripts, as all isolated RNA had been reverse transcribed. Clones were sequenced by immunoSEQ multiplex PCR, and TCRdb holds only the in-frame ones, with some missing. Of over 700,000 clones detected, roughly 15% appear once; the ten largest clones hold around 0.02%. The CDR3 runs 17 residues. CDR1 is SEHNR, CDR2 FQNEAQ, per germline (reference sequence). After removal of 4 bases from V and 8 bases from J, the junction contained 17 bases not matched to a gene.

The sequence derives from a woman aged 18-29 years in good health. The sample consisted of naive CD4+ T cells from blood. This chain uses TRBV7-9 with TRBJ2-1; 7 bases map to TRBD2. The CDR3, as DNA: TGTGCCAGCAGCTCCGGGACTACCGGTTATTTTGTCTATGAGCAGTTCTTC. It encodes CASSSGTTGYFVYEQFF.